This entry concerns a single T cell receptor (beta chain). The method was immunoSEQ multiplex PCR; TCRdb's version includes in-frame clones alone and lacks a portion of them. The table includes approximately 230,000 clones, about nine tenths detected once. CDR1 and CDR2 from the germline V gene are SEHNR and FQNEAQ (reference sequence). V dropped 1 base and J dropped 0 bases, with 10 bases sitting between them. The CDR3 spans 17 residues. The sample originates from a study of blood T cell repertoires in COVID-19. The rearrangement uses TRBV7-9 and TRBJ2-6; no definite D call. Sample: peripheral blood. This TCR was recovered from a man younger than 40 who had recovered from COVID-19. CDR3 nucleotide sequence: TGTGCCAGCAGCTTAGGACGGAGCCCCTCTGGGGCCAACGTCCTGACTTTC. Translating gives CASSLGRSPSGANVLTF.